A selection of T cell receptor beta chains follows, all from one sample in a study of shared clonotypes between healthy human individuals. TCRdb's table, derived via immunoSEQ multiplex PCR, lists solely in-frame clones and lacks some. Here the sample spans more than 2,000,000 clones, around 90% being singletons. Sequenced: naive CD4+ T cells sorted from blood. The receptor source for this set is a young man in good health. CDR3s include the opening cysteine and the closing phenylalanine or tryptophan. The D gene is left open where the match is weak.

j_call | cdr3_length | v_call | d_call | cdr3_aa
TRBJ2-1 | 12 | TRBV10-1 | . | CASGDGFDEQFF
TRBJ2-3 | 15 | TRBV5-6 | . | CASSFPGTKTDTQYF
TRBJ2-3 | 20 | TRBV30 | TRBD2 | CAWSRGTGTSGRTSIGTQYF
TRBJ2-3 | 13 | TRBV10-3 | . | CAIRTTESDTQYF
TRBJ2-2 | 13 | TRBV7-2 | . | CASSVSGTGELFF
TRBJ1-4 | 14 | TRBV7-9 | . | CASSFRTENEKLFF
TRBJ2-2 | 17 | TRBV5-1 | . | CASSLRTTGANTGELFF
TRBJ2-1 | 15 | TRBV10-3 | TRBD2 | CAISRAGGLYNEQFF
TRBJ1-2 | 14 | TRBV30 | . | CAWSVDKPNYGYTF
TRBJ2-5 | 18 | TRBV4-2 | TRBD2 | CASSQDELAGAFQETQYF
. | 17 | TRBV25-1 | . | CASSEGGGPGVLDEQYF
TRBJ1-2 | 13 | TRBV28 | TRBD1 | CASTRDRGYGYTF
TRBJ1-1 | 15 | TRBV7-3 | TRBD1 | CASSSTGTGGTEAFF
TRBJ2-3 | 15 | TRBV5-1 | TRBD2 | CASSLETSGGNTQYF
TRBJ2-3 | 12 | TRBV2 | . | CASRSDPVGQYF
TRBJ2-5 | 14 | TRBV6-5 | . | CASHGFGGEETQYF
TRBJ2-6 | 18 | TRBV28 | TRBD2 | CASSVSSGGRSGANVLTF
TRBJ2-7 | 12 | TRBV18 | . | CASSPAAYEQYF
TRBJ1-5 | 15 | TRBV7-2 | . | CASSLAARSNQPQHF
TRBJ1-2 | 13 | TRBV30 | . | CAWSPQGYNGYTF
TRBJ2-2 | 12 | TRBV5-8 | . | CASSSPPGELFF
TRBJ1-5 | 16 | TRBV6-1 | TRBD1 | CASSGDRSLSNQPQHF
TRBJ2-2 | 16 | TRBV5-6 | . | CASSLRTVTNTGELFF
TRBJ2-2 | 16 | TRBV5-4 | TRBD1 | CASSPRNHRGTGELFF
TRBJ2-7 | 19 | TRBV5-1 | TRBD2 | CASSLEPAGAGLPSYEQYF
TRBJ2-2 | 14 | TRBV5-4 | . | CASSLDRGTGELFF
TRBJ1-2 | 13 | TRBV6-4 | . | CASSLDGNYGYTF
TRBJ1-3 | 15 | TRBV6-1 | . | CASTSTIPTGNTIYF
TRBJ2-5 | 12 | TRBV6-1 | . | CASGIPARTQYF
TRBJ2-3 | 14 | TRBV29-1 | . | CSVGGTAGTDTQYF
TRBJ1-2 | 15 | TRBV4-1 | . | CASSQVQAGDYGYTF
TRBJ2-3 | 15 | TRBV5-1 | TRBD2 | CASSLSGGITDTQYF
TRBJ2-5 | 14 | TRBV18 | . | CASSPLTGYETQYF
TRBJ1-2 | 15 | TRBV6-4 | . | CASSDSAWGMGGYTF
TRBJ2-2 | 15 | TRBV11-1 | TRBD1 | CASSSGQGAFRELFF
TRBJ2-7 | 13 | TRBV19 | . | CASSSTTRGEQYF
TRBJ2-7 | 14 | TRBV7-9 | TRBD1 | CASSLLQGVHEQYF
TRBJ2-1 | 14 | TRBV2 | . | CASSEGPTRGEQFF
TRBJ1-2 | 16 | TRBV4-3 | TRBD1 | CASSPVGQGANYGYTF
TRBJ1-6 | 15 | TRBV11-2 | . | CASSKIDSYNSPLHF
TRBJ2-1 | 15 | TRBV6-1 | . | CASSGNGAGYNEQFF